A selection of T cell receptor beta chains follows, all from one sample in a study of blood T cells in healthy people across ages. TCRdb ran MiXCR on the 5' RACE reads and lists one entry per CDR3 protein. The table shows hundreds of thousands of distinct CDR3 sequences, with 32% occurring only once. Sequencing was carried out using blood. These receptors all stem from a woman older than 75 in good health. CDR3s include the opening cysteine and the closing phenylalanine or tryptophan. The D gene is left open where the match is weak. Some rows mark clone size as missing; the rest say once, few, many or name a class of expanded clone.

V gene: TRBV3-1; J gene: TRBJ2-3; clone size: .; D gene: .; CDR3 DNA: TGTGCCAGCAGCCAAGCGGGTAGCGGCCCCACAGATACGCAGTATTTT; CDR3 protein: CASSQAGSGPTDTQYF
V gene: TRBV5-6; J gene: TRBJ2-3; clone size: few; D gene: TRBD2; CDR3 DNA: TGTGCCAGCAGCCCGGGACTAGCAAGGACAGATACGCAGTATTTT; CDR3 protein: CASSPGLARTDTQYF
V gene: TRBV4-1; J gene: TRBJ1-4; clone size: .; D gene: .; CDR3 DNA: TGCGCCAGCAGCCAAGTTTTTGGGGGGGTGGCAACTAATGAAAAACTGTTTTTT; CDR3 protein: CASSQVFGGVATNEKLFF
V gene: TRBV3-1; J gene: TRBJ2-3; clone size: many; D gene: .; CDR3 DNA: TGTGCCAGCAGCCCGTGGGACGGAGTCACAGATACGCAGTATTTT; CDR3 protein: CASSPWDGVTDTQYF
V gene: TRBV12-3/TRBV12-4; J gene: TRBJ2-7; clone size: many; D gene: .; CDR3 DNA: TGTGCCAGCAGTTCCTACAATGAGCAGTACTTC; CDR3 protein: CASSSYNEQYF
V gene: TRBV5-6; J gene: TRBJ1-4; clone size: .; D gene: .; CDR3 DNA: TGTGCCAGCAGCTTGGGTAGGGTTGGTGAAAGACTGTTTTTT; CDR3 protein: CASSLGRVGERLFF
V gene: TRBV7-9; J gene: TRBJ1-2; clone size: .; D gene: .; CDR3 DNA: TGTGCCAGCAACTTAGCAGGGCAGGGATATGGCTACACCTTC; CDR3 protein: CASNLAGQGYGYTF
V gene: TRBV28; J gene: TRBJ1-2; clone size: .; D gene: TRBD1; CDR3 DNA: TGTGCCAGTGGACAGGGGGTTTCTGGCTACACCTTC; CDR3 protein: CASGQGVSGYTF
V gene: TRBV9; J gene: TRBJ2-5; clone size: many; D gene: .; CDR3 DNA: TGTGCCAGCAGCGTAGCTGTGGGGGCCCGCGGGGAGACCCAGTACTTC; CDR3 protein: CASSVAVGARGETQYF
V gene: TRBV7-8; J gene: TRBJ1-2; clone size: .; D gene: TRBD1; CDR3 DNA: TGTGCCAGCAGCTTTACCCCACAGGGGATTAATGGCTGCACCTTC; CDR3 protein: CASSFTPQGINGCTF
V gene: TRBV2; J gene: TRBJ2-1; clone size: few; D gene: TRBD2; CDR3 DNA: TGTGCCAGCAGTTCTCAGCGGGGGGGCATCAATGAGCAGTTCTTC; CDR3 protein: CASSSQRGGINEQFF
V gene: TRBV5-1; J gene: TRBJ2-6; clone size: many; D gene: .; CDR3 DNA: TGCGCCAGCAGCTTCGGTGGCTCTGGGGCCAACGTCCTGACTTTC; CDR3 protein: CASSFGGSGANVLTF
V gene: TRBV5-1; J gene: TRBJ2-4; clone size: .; D gene: .; CDR3 DNA: TGCGCCAGCAGCTTGTGGAACAGGGCGGACATTCAGTACTTC; CDR3 protein: CASSLWNRADIQYF
V gene: TRBV12-3/TRBV12-4; J gene: TRBJ2-1; clone size: .; D gene: .; CDR3 DNA: TGTGCCAGCAGTTTAACTAGACGTTCCTACAATGAGCAGTTCTTC; CDR3 protein: CASSLTRRSYNEQFF
V gene: TRBV10-3; J gene: TRBJ2-7; clone size: many; D gene: .; CDR3 DNA: TGTGCCATCAGGGCAGACACCGGCGGAGCCTACGAGCAGTACTTC; CDR3 protein: CAIRADTGGAYEQYF
V gene: TRBV5-6; J gene: TRBJ2-3; clone size: .; D gene: .; CDR3 DNA: TGTGCCAGCAGCTTGAGACGATCAGATACGCAGTATTTT; CDR3 protein: CASSLRRSDTQYF